This entry describes one T cell receptor beta chain. Its antigen is as yet unknown. Germline V gene data show CDR1 as SNHLY and CDR2 as FYNNEI. The CDR3 contains 13 residues. The germline V and J ends were trimmed by 6 bases and 8 bases, with 11 bases remaining between them. Sequenced by immunoSEQ multiplex PCR; TCRdb stores in-frame clones only, minus some. Counted here are 30,000 to 40,000 clones, roughly 72% occurring once; the ten biggest clones make up over 6%. The data originate from a study of early stage breast cancer tumors. Study overall: Most invasive tumors, twelve of 16, were ER+/PR+/HER2-. Each sample averaged approximately 9.6-fold read coverage.

Notes on the study in general: Functional markers like CD4, CD8 and FOXP3 were missed in bulk sequencing. Most shared enriched TCRB sequences were commonly generated ones.

The sample taken for sequencing was blood. The rearrangement links TRBV2 to TRBJ1-6; maybe TRBD1 (6 bases). This clonotype was sampled from a person aged 55 to 69 with breast cancer. CDR3 in amino acids: CASRPSGDSPLHF. CDR3 nucleotides: TGTGCCAGCAGACCATCAGGGGATTCACCCCTCCACTTT. Filled out from reference TRBV2 and TRBJ1-6, the complete variable domain reads EPEVTQTPSHQVTQMGQEVILRCVPISNHLYFYWYRQILGQKVEFLVSFYNNEISEKSEIFDDQFSVERPDGSNFTLKIRSTKLEDSAMYFCASRPSGDSPLHFGNGTRLTVT.